The entry below describes one TCR beta chain. Use of 60 Vbeta and 13 Jbeta primers characterized the PCR. TCRdb's copy holds only in-frame clones and misses some; the assay was immunoSEQ multiplex PCR. The sample includes tens of thousands of clones, approximately 82% of them seen just once. V was shortened by 1 base and J by 11 bases, with 14 bases between the two germline ends. The CDR3 length is 13 residues. The germline V gene encodes CDR1 SGHTA and CDR2 FQGTGA. These data originate in a study of cytomegalovirus exposure and HLA in healthy donors. This receptor was identified in a man younger than 35 in good health and CMV-seronegative. J is TRBJ2-5 and V is TRBV7-3; D may be TRBD1 (5 bases). The source material was PBMCs. CDR3 protein: CASSLSREGAQYF. CDR3 nucleotides: TGTGCCAGCAGCTTAAGCAGGGAAGGAGCGCAGTACTTC.